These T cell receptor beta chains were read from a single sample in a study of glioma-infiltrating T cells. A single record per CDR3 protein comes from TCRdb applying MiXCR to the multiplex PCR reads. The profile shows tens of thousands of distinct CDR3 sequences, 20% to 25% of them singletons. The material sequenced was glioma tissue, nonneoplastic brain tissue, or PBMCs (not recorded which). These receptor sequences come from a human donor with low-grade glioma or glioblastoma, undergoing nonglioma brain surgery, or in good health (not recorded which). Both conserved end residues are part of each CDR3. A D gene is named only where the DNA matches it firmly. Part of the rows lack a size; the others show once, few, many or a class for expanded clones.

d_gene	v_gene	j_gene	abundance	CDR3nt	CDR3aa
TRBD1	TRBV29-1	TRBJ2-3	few	TGCAGCGTTGATCTGGACAGGACCACAGATACGCAGTATTTT	CSVDLDRTTDTQYF
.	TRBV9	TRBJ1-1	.	TGTGCCAGCAGCGTAGTCGGTCGGGACACTAGTGCTGAAGCTTTCTTT	CASSVVGRDTSAEAFF
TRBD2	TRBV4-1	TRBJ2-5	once	TGCGCCAGCAGCCAAGACGGCGTAGCGGGGGGTCGAGAGACCCAGTACTTC	CASSQDGVAGGRETQYF
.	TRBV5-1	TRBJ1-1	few	TGCGCCAGCAGCCTCTGGGGTGGCACTGAAGCTTTCTTT	CASSLWGGTEAFF
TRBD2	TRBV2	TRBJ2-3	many	TGTGCCAGCAAACTAGCGGGAGTGGATAGCACAGATACGCAGTATTTT	CASKLAGVDSTDTQYF
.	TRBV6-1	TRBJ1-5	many	TGTGCCAGCAGTTTAGGACACCGCAATCAGCCCCAGCATTTT	CASSLGHRNQPQHF
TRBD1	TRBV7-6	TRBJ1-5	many	TGTGCCAGCAGCCAAGGGACAGGGCTTAGCAATCAGCCCCAGCATTTT	CASSQGTGLSNQPQHF
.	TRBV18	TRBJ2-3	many	TGTGCCAGCAAAGCTACAGATACGCAGTATTTT	CASKATDTQYF
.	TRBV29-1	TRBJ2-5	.	TGCAGCGTTGTGACTACAGGGTTGAGGGAGACCCAGTACTTC	CSVVTTGLRETQYF
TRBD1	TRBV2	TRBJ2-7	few	TGTGCCGCCCAGGGGGTTTTATCCAACTACGAGCAGTACTTC	CAAQGVLSNYEQYF
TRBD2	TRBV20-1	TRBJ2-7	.	TGCAGTGCCACCAGTAGCGGGAGAGGCGAGCAGTACTTC	CSATSSGRGEQYF
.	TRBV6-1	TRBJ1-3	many	TGTGCCAGCAGTTACCAAAGGGTCCCCGGCGAAAACACCATATATTTT	CASSYQRVPGENTIYF
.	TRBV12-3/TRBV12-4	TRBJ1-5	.	TGTGCCAGCAGTTCAATCGGGTATAGCAATCAGCCCCAGCATTTT	CASSSIGYSNQPQHF
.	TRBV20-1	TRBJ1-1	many	TGCAGTGCTAGAGAATCACACAACACTGAAGCTTTCTTT	CSARESHNTEAFF
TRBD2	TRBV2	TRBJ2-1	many	TGTGCCAGCAGTGAAGGGCGGGAGGGTAATGAGCAGTTCTTC	CASSEGREGNEQFF
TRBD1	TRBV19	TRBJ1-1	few	TGTGCCAGCCAACACAGGGGTAACACTGAAGCTTTCTTT	CASQHRGNTEAFF
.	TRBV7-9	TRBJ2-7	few	TGTGCCAGCAGCTTAGCGCGGGGGCAGCCCAGCTCCTACGAGCAGTACTTC	CASSLARGQPSSYEQYF
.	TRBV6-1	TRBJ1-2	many	TGTGCCAGCAGCTACGTAGGCCGAGGGAACTATGGCTACACCTTC	CASSYVGRGNYGYTF
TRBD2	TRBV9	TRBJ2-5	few	TGTGCCAGCAGCTTTATAGCGGGGGGGCCTCAAGAGACCCAGTACTTC	CASSFIAGGPQETQYF
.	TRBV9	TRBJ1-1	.	TGTGCCAGCAGCGTGCGACAGGCCATGAACACTGAAGCTTTCTTT	CASSVRQAMNTEAFF
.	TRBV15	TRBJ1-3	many	TGTGCCACCAGCAGAGTAATGAGCTCTGGAAACACCATATATTTT	CATSRVMSSGNTIYF
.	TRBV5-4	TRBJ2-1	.	TGTGCCAGCAGCTTGGGACTGCCCTCCTACAATGAGCAGTTCTTC	CASSLGLPSYNEQFF
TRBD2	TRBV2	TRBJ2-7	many	TGTGCCAGCAGTGGGGACGGGGGGGAGCAGTACTTC	CASSGDGGEQYF
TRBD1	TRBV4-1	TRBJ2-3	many	TGCGCCAGCAGCCAAGATTTTGGGACAGGCTACACAGATACGCAGTATTTT	CASSQDFGTGYTDTQYF
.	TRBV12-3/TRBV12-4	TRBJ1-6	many	TGTGCCAGCAGCTCACCCCTCCACTTT	CASSSPLHF
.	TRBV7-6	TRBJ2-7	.	TGTGCCAGCAGCCCTCGGACTACCTACGAGCAGTACTTC	CASSPRTTYEQYF
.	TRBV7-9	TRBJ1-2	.	TGTGCCAGCAGCTTAGGACAAGCCGGGGGCTACACCTTC	CASSLGQAGGYTF
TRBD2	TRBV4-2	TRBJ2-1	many	TGTGCCAGCAGCCAAGATGGAGGACTAGCGGGAGGGGGGGCCAATGAGCAGTTCTTC	CASSQDGGLAGGGANEQFF
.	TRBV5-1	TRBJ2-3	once	TGCGCCAGCAGCTTGGGCTCAAGGGATACGCAGTATTTT	CASSLGSRDTQYF
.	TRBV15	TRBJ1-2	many	TGTGCCACCAGCAGAGTTGCAGGGACCTATGGCTACACCTTC	CATSRVAGTYGYTF
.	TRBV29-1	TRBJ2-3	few	TGCAGCGTAGGACCTTCAGATACGCAGTATTTT	CSVGPSDTQYF
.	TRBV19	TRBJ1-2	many	TGTGCCAGTAGCTCCCCCGGCTTAGCTAACTATGGCTACACCTTC	CASSSPGLANYGYTF
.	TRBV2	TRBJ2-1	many	TGTGCCAGCAGGGCCGGTGGGGGGTCCTACAATGAGCAGTTCTTC	CASRAGGGSYNEQFF
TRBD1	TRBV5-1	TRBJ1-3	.	TGCGCCAGCAGCTTGGAGCCAGGGGGCTCTGGAAACACCATATATTTT	CASSLEPGGSGNTIYF
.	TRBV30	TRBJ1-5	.	TGTGCCTGGAGTGTACTCGGGGACAGCAATCAGCCCCAGCATTTT	CAWSVLGDSNQPQHF
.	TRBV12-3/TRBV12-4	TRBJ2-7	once	TGTGCCAGCAGATTGGGGGGGCAAGAGCAGTACTTC	CASRLGGQEQYF
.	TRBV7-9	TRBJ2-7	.	TGTGCCAGCAGCTTGGCCCCACGGGAGCAGTACTTC	CASSLAPREQYF
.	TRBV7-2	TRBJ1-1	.	TGTGCCAGCAGCCACAAACTCGGGGACACTGAAGCTTTCTTT	CASSHKLGDTEAFF
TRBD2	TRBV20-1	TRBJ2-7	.	TGTAGTGCCCGGGGGGGAGGGGCCTCCTACGAGAAGTACTTC	CSARGGGASYEKYF
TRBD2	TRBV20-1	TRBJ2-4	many	TGCAGTGCCCAGGGACTAGCGGGAGAACGGGTAGCCAAAAACATTCAGTACTTC	CSAQGLAGERVAKNIQYF
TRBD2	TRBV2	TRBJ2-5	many	TGTGCCAGCAGTTCCGGACTAGCGGGAGTAAAGACCCAGTACTTC	CASSSGLAGVKTQYF
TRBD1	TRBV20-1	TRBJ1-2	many	TGCAGTGCTAGAGGCCAGGGACAGTCTCACGTCTACACCTTC	CSARGQGQSHVYTF
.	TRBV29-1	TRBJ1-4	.	TGCAGCGTTCTGGGGCCTAATGAAAAACTGTTTTTT	CSVLGPNEKLFF
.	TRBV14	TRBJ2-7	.	TGTGCCAGCGCGTCTTCGCCCATCGAGCAGTACTTC	CASASSPIEQYF
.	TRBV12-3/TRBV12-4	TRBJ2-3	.	TGTGCCAGCAGGCAGAACAGGCGAACGTCCCTCACAGATACGCAGTATTTT	CASRQNRRTSLTDTQYF
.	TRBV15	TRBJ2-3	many	TGTGCCACCAGCAGAGCAGGGGCCTATACGCAGTATTTT	CATSRAGAYTQYF